This T cell receptor (beta chain) comes out of a study of low-dose radiotherapy and immunotherapy resistance in tumors (dated by TCRdb to 2021 to 2024). With regard to the full study: In Cohort 1, each fraction delivered 0.5 Gy every 2 weeks, and the prescribed total PTV dose was 6.5 Gy. For Cohort 2, the dose was 1 Gy per fraction given every two weeks, adding up to 13 Gy in total across 26 weeks. Patients were given nivolumab as a 240 mg flat dose every two weeks and ipilimumab at 1 mg/kg every six weeks, with both drugs delivered intravenously. Every two weeks, patients got intravenous cyclophosphamide at 200 mg/m2, given one day ahead of each radiation and immunotherapy administration. Starting on cycle 1 day 1, patients took 300 mg of aspirin by mouth once daily for four cycles. The trial did not randomize participants into treatment groups. Eight patients were included in the translational analysis: three from the first dose cohort and the first five from the second dose cohort.

From a lookup of the germline V gene, CDR1 and CDR2 are SGHDT and YYEEEE. Including the terminal cysteine and phenylalanine, the CDR3 comprises 15 residues. The CDR3 DNA has 45 bases and is translated from base 1. V loses 0 bases of germline sequence and J loses 1 base, and the interval between the two ends is 8 bases. These reads were obtained on an Illumina HiSeq 2500. To make first-strand cDNA, Superscript III was used along with a set of TRAV- and TRBV-specific primers so that both the TCRalpha and TCRbeta chains were covered. A roughly 18-cycle PCR with Phusion amplified the TCRs, pairing a constant-region primer with the adapter that was attached to the V primers. The MessageAmp II aRNA Amplification Kit was used to amplify the isolated mRNA, with in vitro transcription run for under 20 hours at 37 degrees C. The Dynabeads mRNA DIRECT Purification Kit was used to isolate mRNA for TCR sequencing. A second approximately 25-cycle Phusion PCR added indexed Illumina adapters, and products were purified with AMPure XP beads. The authors' analysis ran thus. Custom Perl scripts pooled TCR sequences encoding the same protein, removed out-of-frame sequences and computed each clonotype's abundance. Any TCR sequence backed by just one read was left out of the analysis. Shannon entropy, Gini index, clonality, richness, and the frequency of TCRs shared between repertoires were included as repertoire metrics. TCRdb trimmed public reads at Q25 via fastp, called clones via MiXCR and kept in-frame beta chains. Records with the same CDR3 protein are collapsed into one entry carrying the most frequent genes and DNA. These V and J calls are TCRdb output, not the study's own analysis. The sample profile shows about 60,000 distinct CDR3 sequences; around 27% of them were found once. Clones ranked in the top ten supply approximately 5.3% of the sample.

The sample's time point label, in plain terms: before trial treatment. Donors were enrolled in RACIN, a single-arm phase I dose-escalation trial combining nivolumab, ipilimumab, aspirin, low-dose cyclophosphamide and low-dose radiotherapy. Patients were eligible if they had advanced solid tumors that were TIL-negative. With respect to this clonotype: No antigen is known for it. No much larger clone is present one base from it, and per-base qualities are unavailable.

The sequencing here drew on PBMCs, taken before treatment. The TCR originated in a male donor with prostate cancer. This receptor chain uses TRBV5-6 and TRBJ2-1; possibly the D gene is TRBD2, per 6 matching bases. The DNA is as follows: TGTGCCAGCAGCTTGGTGGGGACTTCCTACAATGAGCAGTTCTTC. This yields the protein CASSLVGTSYNEQFF.